One sample yielded the 18 T cell receptor beta chains listed below, sequenced in a study of naive CD8 T cells in extremely preterm neonates. Libraries were prepared by immunoSEQ multiplex PCR; TCRdb keeps only in-frame clonotypes and omits some of them. The data show around 6,000 clones, around 97% seen once. The source material was naive CD8+ T cells from blood. All receptors come from a human donor in good health.

CDR3 sequence: CASSQTSRTTLRGTDTQYF. The CDR3, as DNA: TGTGCCAGCAGCCAAACGTCGAGGACTACCCTCCGGGGCACAGATACGCAGTATTTT. V gene TRBV4-2 combines with J gene TRBJ2-3, with D perhaps TRBD2 (6 bases). Germline V gene data show CDR1 as LGHNA and CDR2 as YNFKEQ. The CDR3 extends over 19 amino acids. The V end lost 2 bases, the J end lost 1 base, and 22 bases lay between the germline ends.

The sample holds one count of this clone. The V gene is TRBV4-2, the J gene TRBJ1-1; D ambiguous. The V end lost 0 bases, the J end lost 5 bases, and 16 bases lay between the germline ends. Germline CDR1 is LGHNA and CDR2 is YNFKEQ. This CDR3 contains 16 residues. CDR3 amino acids: CASSQDQEPSGTEAFF. Written as DNA, the CDR3 is TGTGCCAGCAGCCAAGATCAGGAGCCCTCGGGGACTGAAGCTTTCTTT.

The V gene is TRBV2, the J gene TRBJ1-5, with 8 positions matching TRBD1. Germline V gene sequence: CDR1 SNHLY, CDR2 FYNNEI. V shed 8 bases and J 6 bases; nucleotides not matched to a gene: 3. The CDR3 length is 12 residues. CDR3: CASSDRAQPQHF. DNA of the CDR3: TGTGCCAGCTCGGACAGGGCTCAGCCCCAGCATTTT.

The chain combines TRBV4-1 with TRBJ1-2, with a weak D call TRBD1 (5 bases). CDR1 is MGHRA and CDR2 is YSYEKL in the germline V gene. CDR3 length: 12 residues. V was clipped by 4 bases and J by 3 bases, with 6 bases between them. CDR3 amino acids: CASSPGDYGYTF. CDR3 sequence (DNA): TGCGCCAGCAGCCCGGGGGACTATGGCTACACCTTC.

The rearrangement links TRBV5-6 to TRBJ2-7; 8 positions match TRBD1. CDR3 size: 13 residues. Germline lookup yields CDR1 SGHDT and CDR2 YYEEEE. The ends lost 3 bases at V and 6 bases at J; junction bases unmatched: 5. The chain's CDR3 is CASSSTGVGEQYF. CDR3 bases: TGTGCCAGCAGCTCGACAGGGGTCGGCGAGCAGTACTTC.

The rearrangement links TRBV5-6 to TRBJ1-4; D gene uncertain. Germline CDR1 is SGHDT and CDR2 is YYEEEE. V was shortened by 0 bases and J by 5 bases, with 11 bases between the two germline ends. The CDR3 spans 15 residues. CDR3 DNA: TGTGCCAGCAGCTTGGAAGGCAGGTGGAATGAAAAACTGTTTTTT. Its translation is CASSLEGRWNEKLFF.

The chain employs TRBV4-3 and TRBJ2-1; D is perhaps TRBD1 (5 bases). Trimming shortened V by 1 base and J by 7 bases, and 11 bases separated the two germline ends. The CDR3 is made up of 14 amino acids. The germline gives CDR1 LGHNA, CDR2 YSLEER. The CDR3 DNA sequence: TGCGCCAGCAGCCAAGCGCGACAGAAAAATGAGCAGTTCTTC. It encodes CASSQARQKNEQFF.

J is TRBJ2-3 and V is TRBV2; D is uncertain. This CDR3 spans 13 amino acids. V was cut by 6 bases and J by 11 bases, with 18 bases left in between. CDR1 and CDR2 (germline): SNHLY, FYNNEI. Here the CDR3 reads CASRPGEAPVQYF. DNA for the CDR3: TGTGCCAGCAGACCTGGTGAGGCGCCCGTGCAGTATTTT.

The V call is TRBV9, the J call TRBJ2-1; 7 nucleotides align to TRBD1. From germline, CDR1 is SGDLS and CDR2 YYNGEE. The CDR3 has 14 residues. Trimming took 2 bases from V and 4 from J; bases not matched to a gene: 3. In DNA form, the CDR3 reads TGTGCCAGCAGCGTTGAGGACAGGTACAATGAGCAGTTCTTC. It translates to CASSVEDRYNEQFF.

This sequence joins TRBV6-4 and TRBJ2-1; 8 nucleotides line up with TRBD2. This CDR3 spans 16 amino acids. Unmatched junction bases numbered 2, after V lost 0 bases and J lost 1 base. Germline V gene lookup returns CDR1 MRHNA and CDR2 SNTAGT. The CDR3 sequence is CASSDSGGGSYNEQFF. For the CDR3, the DNA is TGTGCCAGCAGTGACTCGGGCGGGGGGTCCTACAATGAGCAGTTCTTC.

J is TRBJ2-7 and V is TRBV4-1; 9 bases agree with TRBD1. Germline CDR1 is MGHRA and CDR2 is YSYEKL. After removal of 3 bases from V and 2 bases from J, the junction contained 2 bases not matched to a gene. This CDR3 has 14 amino acids. The CDR3 nucleotides read TGCGCCAGCAGCCAGGACAGGGGAGCCTACGAGCAGTACGTC. Protein: CASSQDRGAYEQYV.

This clone has a single count. The chain has TRBV7-3 and TRBJ2-5; 7 bases align to TRBD2. Trimming cost V 1 base and J 5 bases; bases outside gene matches: 4. The CDR3 extends over 14 amino acids. The germline V gene has CDR1 SGHTA and CDR2 FQGTGA. For the CDR3, the DNA is TGTGCCAGCAGCTTAAGCGGGGGTTCGGAGACCCAGTACTTC. Its translation is CASSLSGGSETQYF.

The chain has TRBV5-6 and TRBJ1-2; D gene uncertain. Per germline, CDR1 SGHDT and CDR2 YYEEEE. The CDR3 loop spans 16 amino acids. V lost 0 bases to trimming and J lost 3 bases, with 15 bases between them. The CDR3, as DNA: TGTGCCAGCAGCTTGGAAACAGCCTATGCTTACTATGGCTACACCTTC. Encoded protein: CASSLETAYAYYGYTF.

The sample holds one count of this clone. This chain connects TRBV5-1 to TRBJ1-2, with D uncertain. Deletions cut 4 bases from V and 4 bases from J, with 11 bases between. Germline values: CDR1 SGHRS, CDR2 YFSETQ. This CDR3 is 13 amino acids long. The CDR3 protein is CASSPPAGYGYTF. The CDR3 DNA is TGCGCCAGCAGCCCCCCCGCAGGCTATGGCTACACCTTC.

The chain carries TRBV5-1 and TRBJ1-1, with D perhaps TRBD1 (5 bases). Trimming pared 4 bases from V and 2 bases from J, leaving 21 bases between. Germline values: CDR1 SGHRS, CDR2 YFSETQ. The CDR3 has 17 amino acids. CDR3 sequence (DNA): TGCGCCAGCAGCCTTCCACAGGAGACGGCAACAAACACTGAAGCTTTCTTT. The encoded protein is CASSLPQETATNTEAFF.

CDR3 DNA sequence: TGTGCCAGTAGTACCCTCGCAGGCCTCGCTGAGCTGTTTTTT. It is translated as CASSTLAGLAELFF. V and J are TRBV19 and TRBJ2-2, with D unclear. The CDR3 contains 14 residues. Germline assignment: CDR1 LNHDA and CDR2 SQIVND (reference sequence). V was trimmed by 4 bases and J by 11 bases, leaving 17 bases between them. Drawing the rest from reference TRBV19 and TRBJ2-2, the complete variable domain is DGGITQSPKYLFRKEGQNVTLSCEQNLNHDAMYWYRQDPGQGLRLIYYSQIVNDFQKGDIAEGYSVSREKKESFPLTVTSAQKNPTAFYLCASSTLAGLAELFFGEGSRLTVL.

V usage is TRBV5-8 and J usage is TRBJ1-2; 9 nucleotides align to TRBD1. The CDR3 length is 12 residues. Germline CDR1 is SGHTS and CDR2 is YDEGEE. CDR3 DNA sequence: TGTGCATGTACAGGGGGCGCCTATGGCTACACCTTC. Protein: CACTGGAYGYTF.

This chain links TRBV7-2 with TRBJ1-5, with unresolved D. The ends were cut back, 0 bases at V and 2 bases at J, with 11 bases in the middle. The CDR3 covers 16 residues. Germline values: CDR1 SGHTA, CDR2 FQGNSA. CDR3 in DNA: TGTGCCAGCAGCTTAGCGTATGAGGCCCGCAATCAGCCCCAGCATTTT. This codes for CASSLAYEARNQPQHF.